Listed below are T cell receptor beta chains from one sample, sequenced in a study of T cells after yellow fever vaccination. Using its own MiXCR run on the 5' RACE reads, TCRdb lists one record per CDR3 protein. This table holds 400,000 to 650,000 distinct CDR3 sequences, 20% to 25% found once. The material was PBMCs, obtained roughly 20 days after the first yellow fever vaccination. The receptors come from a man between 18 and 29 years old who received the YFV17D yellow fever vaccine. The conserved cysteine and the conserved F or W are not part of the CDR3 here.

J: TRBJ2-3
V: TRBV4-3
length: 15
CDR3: ASSQGGLAGNGDTQY

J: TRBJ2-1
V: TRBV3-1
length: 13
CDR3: ASSQVGQGVGEQF

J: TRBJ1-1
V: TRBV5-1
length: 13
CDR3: ASSLVPDRNTEAF

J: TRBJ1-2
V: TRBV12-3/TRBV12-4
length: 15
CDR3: ASSGQGQYAPHYGYT

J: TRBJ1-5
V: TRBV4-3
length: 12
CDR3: ASSQDHFGGPQH

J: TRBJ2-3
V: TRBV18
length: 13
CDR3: ASSPPGPPGDTQY

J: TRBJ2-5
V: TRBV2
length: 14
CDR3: ASSPGGRAGEETQY

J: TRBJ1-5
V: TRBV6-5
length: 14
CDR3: ASSSGTGSMGQPQH

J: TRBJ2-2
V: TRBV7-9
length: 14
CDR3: ASSPKAGPNTGELF

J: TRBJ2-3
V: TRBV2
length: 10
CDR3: ASSDRADTQY

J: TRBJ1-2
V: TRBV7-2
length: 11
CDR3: ASSLTREGGYT

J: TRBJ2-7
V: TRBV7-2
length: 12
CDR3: ASSARGSYYEQY

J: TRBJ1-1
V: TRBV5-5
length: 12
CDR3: ASSLWGQYTEAF

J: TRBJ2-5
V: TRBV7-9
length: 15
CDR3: ASSFYLAGDRQETQY

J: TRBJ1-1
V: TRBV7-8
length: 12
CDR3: ASREDSLNTEAF

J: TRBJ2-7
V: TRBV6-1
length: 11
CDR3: ASKWGVQYEQY

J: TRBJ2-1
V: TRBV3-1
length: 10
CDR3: ASSQATGQLF

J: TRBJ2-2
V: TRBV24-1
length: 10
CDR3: ATSAGTGELF

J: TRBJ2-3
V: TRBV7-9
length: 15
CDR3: ASSLRRGRGSTDTQY

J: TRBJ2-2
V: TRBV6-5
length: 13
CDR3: ASSYFSGGSGELF

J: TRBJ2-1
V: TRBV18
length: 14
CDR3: ASSSYGTGGRDEQF

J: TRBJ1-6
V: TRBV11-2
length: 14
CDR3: ASSLVLRDLNSPLH

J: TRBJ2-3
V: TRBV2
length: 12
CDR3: ASSETGGSDTQY

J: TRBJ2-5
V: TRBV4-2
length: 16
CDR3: ASSQDRGPSVYQETQY

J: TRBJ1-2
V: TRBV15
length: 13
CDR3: ATSRARTGGSGYT

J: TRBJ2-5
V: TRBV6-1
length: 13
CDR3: ASSRRLFRPETQY

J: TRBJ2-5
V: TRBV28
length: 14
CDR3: ASKTNSGGWSETQY

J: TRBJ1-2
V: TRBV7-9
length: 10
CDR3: ASRGAPDGYT

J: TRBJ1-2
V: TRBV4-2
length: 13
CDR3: ASSQDTGTDYGYT

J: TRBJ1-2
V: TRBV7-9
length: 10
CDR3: ASSLDRAGYT

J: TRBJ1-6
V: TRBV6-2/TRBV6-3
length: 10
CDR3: ASSYSGTPLH

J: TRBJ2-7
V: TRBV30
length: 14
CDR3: AWTGTGGRRPYEQY

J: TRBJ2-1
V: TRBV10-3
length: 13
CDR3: AILKGGEYYNEQF

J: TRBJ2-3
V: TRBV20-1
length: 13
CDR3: SAKVGTGETDTQY

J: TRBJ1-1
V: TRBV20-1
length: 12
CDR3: SARGGRGATEAF

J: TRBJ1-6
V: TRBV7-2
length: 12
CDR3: ASSWVTVDSPLH